These T cell receptor beta chains were read from a single sample in a study of PD-L1 blockade in urothelial cancer. Method: immunoSEQ multiplex PCR; TCRdb's copy keeps in-frame clones and lacks some. The repertoire holds 60,000 to 80,000 clones, with roughly 86% as singletons. The sequences come from PBMCs, collected around atezolizumab (anti-PD-L1) treatment. These receptors originate from a man in his fifties or sixties with urothelial cancer. Each CDR3 is given with its conserved first and last residue. D genes are given only for firm matches. Only some rows state a clone size, as once, few, many or a class for expanded clones.

TRBD1	TRBV14	TRBJ1-2	-	CASSPPGQGGYGYTF	TGTGCCAGCAGCCCTCCCGGACAGGGCGGCTATGGCTACACCTTC
TRBD1	TRBV7-2	TRBJ1-6	-	CASSPGGQGGRNSPLHF	TGTGCCAGCAGCCCGGGGGGACAGGGGGGACGGAATTCACCCCTCCACTTT
-	TRBV2	TRBJ1-3	-	CASRTARGKNTIYF	TGTGCCAGCAGAACCGCCCGAGGGAAAAACACCATATATTTT
TRBD2	TRBV9	TRBJ2-7	-	CASSVGRGGYEQYF	TGTGCCAGCAGCGTAGGGCGGGGGGGATACGAGCAGTACTTC
TRBD2	TRBV9	TRBJ2-3	-	CASSFRDYGTDTQYF	TGTGCCAGCAGCTTTAGGGACTACGGCACAGATACGCAGTATTTT
TRBD2	TRBV27	TRBJ2-7	-	CASRTGTGGRGPVEQYF	TGTGCCAGCAGAACGGGGACGGGAGGGCGCGGGCCTGTCGAGCAGTACTTC
-	TRBV27	TRBJ2-7	-	CASSRPGAVTYEQYF	TGTGCCAGCAGTAGACCAGGGGCGGTGACCTACGAGCAGTACTTC
TRBD2	TRBV14	TRBJ2-5	-	CASSPRIRGAGGSETQYF	TGTGCCAGCAGCCCCCGGATCAGAGGGGCGGGAGGGTCGGAGACCCAGTACTTC
TRBD2	TRBV4-2	TRBJ2-1	-	CASSQFPSGPRYLF	TGTGCCAGCAGCCAATTCCCTAGCGGGCCGCGGTACCTCTTC
TRBD2	TRBV28	TRBJ2-7	-	CASSLGGLAGGRQYF	TGTGCCAGCAGTCTAGGGGGACTAGCGGGAGGAAGACAGTACTTC
TRBD1	TRBV5-1	TRBJ2-3	-	CASSGQGTDTQYF	TGCGCCAGCAGCGGACAGGGTACAGATACGCAGTATTTT
TRBD1	TRBV5-4	TRBJ1-5	once	CASSSGTGGTFCNQPQHF	TGTGCCAGCAGCTCCGGGACAGGGGGCACTTTCTGCAATCAGCCCCAGCATTTT
-	TRBV6-5	TRBJ1-5	-	CASSSRDNQPQHF	TGTGCCAGCAGTTCTAGAGACAATCAGCCCCAGCATTTT
-	TRBV11-3	TRBJ2-1	-	CASSLGGTGQNEQFF	TGTGCCAGCAGCTTAGGTGGAACAGGTCAAAATGAGCAGTTCTTC
TRBD1	TRBV30	TRBJ2-3	-	CAWSATGGAGDTQYF	TGTGCCTGGAGTGCGACAGGGGGCGCAGGAGATACGCAGTATTTT
-	TRBV14	TRBJ1-1	-	CASSHGGMNTEAFF	TGTGCCAGCAGCCACGGCGGTATGAACACTGAAGCTTTCTTT
TRBD1	TRBV18	TRBJ1-2	-	CASSPPNRGSDYGYTF	TGTGCCAGCTCACCACCCAACAGGGGTAGTGACTATGGCTACACCTTC